This passage covers 15 T cell receptor beta chains from one sample sequenced in a study of spatial heterogeneity in lung cancer. The time point here: blood at routine non-recurrence follow-up after resection. TCRdb redid the calling of the 5' RACE reads with MiXCR, one entry per CDR3 protein. The data hold approximately 100,000 distinct CDR3 sequences, with approximately 19% observed a single time. The sample in question was PBMCs, obtained at follow-up. Receptor source: a male donor with early-stage non-small cell lung cancer.

In this sample, this clonotype turned up many times. This chain joins TRBV3-1 and TRBJ2-7, with 9 bases identical to TRBD1. V trimming: 5 bases; J trimming: 2 bases; junction bases outside the gene matches: 4. The CDR3 is 14 amino acids. Germline V lookup: CDR1 LGHDT, CDR2 YNNKEL (reference sequence). The CDR3 region has the DNA TGTGCCAGCAGCTCCGGGACAGGGACCTACGAGCAGTACTTC. Translating it yields CASSSGTGTYEQYF.

A single count supports this clonotype. The rearrangement links TRBV5-1 to TRBJ2-6; no clear D. The CDR3 is made up of 16 amino acids. Per the germline V gene, CDR1 is SGHRS and CDR2 is YFSETQ. The V gene lost 5 bases and the J gene lost 0 bases, with 12 bases spanning the gap. This chain's CDR3 is CASSWTGFSGANVLTF. The CDR3 region has the DNA TGCGCCAGCAGTTGGACGGGTTTCTCTGGGGCCAACGTCCTGACTTTC.

At least ten counts were recorded for this clonotype. V usage is TRBV27 and J usage is TRBJ1-6; D is ambiguous. Trimming removed 5 bases at V and 7 bases at J, with 9 bases between. The germline CDR1 and CDR2 sequences are MNHEY and SMNVEV (reference sequence). The CDR3 is 13 amino acids. This CDR3 is CASSQNGNSPLHF. The DNA for the CDR3 is TGTGCCAGCAGTCAGAACGGGAATTCACCCCTCCACTTT.

Many counts were recorded for this clonotype. This chain links TRBV6-2 or TRBV6-3 with TRBJ2-7, with 7 bases identical to TRBD1. Trimming at V came to 4 bases and at J to 3 bases, leaving 6 bases not matched to a gene. This CDR3 contains 14 residues. Germline V lookup: CDR1 MNHEY, CDR2 SVGEGT. CDR3 residues: CASSLRQGFYEQYV. For the CDR3, the DNA is TGTGCCAGCAGTTTGAGACAGGGATTCTACGAGCAGTACGTC.

Judged by abundance, this clonotype is medium-sized. This sequence joins TRBV12-3 or TRBV12-4 and TRBJ2-3; 8 bases are shared with TRBD2. V trimming: 6 bases; J trimming: 6 bases; junction bases outside the gene matches: 2. This CDR3 contains 12 residues. The DNA of the CDR3 is TGTGCCAGCAGCCGCGGGGGGGATACGCAGTATTTT. It is translated as CASSRGGDTQYF.

For the CDR3, the DNA is TGCAGCGGACACAGGGATTGGGACACTGAAGCTTTCTTT. This codes for CSGHRDWDTEAFF. V and J are TRBV29-1 and TRBJ1-1, with D possibly matching TRBD1 (6 bases). Deletions cut 7 bases from V and 3 bases from J, with 15 bases between. The length of the CDR3 is 13 residues. Germline V gene lookup returns CDR1 SQVTM and CDR2 ANQGSEA.

V is TRBV5-1 and J is TRBJ1-1; 8 bases map to TRBD1. There are 15 residues in the CDR3. V lost 2 bases, J lost 4 bases, and 7 bases stayed unmatched. The germline V gene encodes CDR1 SGHRS and CDR2 YFSETQ. In nucleotides, the CDR3 is TGCGCCAGCAGCTTACAGGGGGGTATGACCACTGAAGCTTTCTTT. Encoded protein: CASSLQGGMTTEAFF.

The chain links TRBV3-1 to TRBJ1-5; the match to TRBD1 covers 9 bases. Germline V gives CDR1 LGHDT, CDR2 YNNKEL (reference sequence). The trim removed 1 base at V and 3 bases at J, leaving 1 base unmatched. The CDR3 runs to 15 residues. The CDR3 DNA reads TGTGCCAGCAGCCAAGGGACAGGGGCCAATCAGCCCCAGCATTTT. It specifies CASSQGTGANQPQHF.

This clonotype was recorded a few times. The chain is built from TRBV6-5 and TRBJ2-2; unclear D gene. The CDR3 has 14 amino acids. The germline V and J ends were trimmed by 5 bases and 6 bases, with 13 bases remaining between them. Looked up from germline, CDR1 is MNHEY and CDR2 is SVGAGI. The CDR3 here is CASSPSQTPGELFF. CDR3 nucleotides: TGTGCCAGCAGTCCCTCGCAAACCCCCGGGGAGCTGTTTTTT.

This chain links TRBV9 with TRBJ1-5; D is unresolved. Germline V gene data show CDR1 as SGDLS and CDR2 as YYNGEE. Trimming left V 3 bases short and J 4 bases short, with 8 bases between. This CDR3 has 13 amino acids. This CDR3 reads CASSAEDNQPQHF. In nucleotides, the CDR3 is TGTGCCAGCAGCGCTGAAGATAATCAGCCCCAGCATTTT.

The rearrangement uses TRBV7-9 and TRBJ2-3; 7 nucleotides line up with TRBD2. This CDR3 spans 15 amino acids. Trimming cost V 5 bases and J 2 bases; bases outside gene matches: 7. The V gene's germline CDR1 is SEHNR and CDR2 FQNEAQ (reference sequence). The CDR3 coding sequence is TGTGCCAGCAGCCTAAGCGGGACGATCACAGATACGCAGTATTTT. Residues: CASSLSGTITDTQYF.

The rearrangement links TRBV6-6 to TRBJ2-1; D possibly corresponds to TRBD1 (6 bases). V was clipped by 5 bases and J by 10 bases, with 9 bases between them. CDR3 length: 11 amino acids. From germline, CDR1 is MNHNY and CDR2 SVGAGI (reference sequence). CDR3 loop: CASSRQAEQFF. The CDR3 DNA follows: TGTGCCAGCAGTCGACAGGCAGAGCAGTTCTTC.

This clonotype was counted ten times or more. The chain joins TRBV24-1 to TRBJ2-3; tentatively, D is TRBD2 (6 bases). V was shortened by 9 bases and J by 2 bases, with 20 bases between the two germline ends. The CDR3 totals 16 residues. CDR1 is KGHDR and CDR2 is SFDVKD in the germline V gene. CDR3 amino acids: CATAAAGWVDTDTQYF. The DNA of the CDR3 is TGTGCCACCGCCGCGGCGGGATGGGTAGACACAGATACGCAGTATTTT.

V and J are TRBV4-3 and TRBJ1-6; D uncertain. Germline V CDR1 and CDR2: LGHNA, YSLEER. With 0 bases removed from V and 6 bases from J, the gap between germline ends came to 9 bases. This CDR3 has 15 residues. The CDR3: CASSQERAVNSPLHF. The CDR3 nucleotides read TGCGCCAGCAGCCAAGAACGGGCCGTTAATTCACCCCTCCACTTT.

This clonotype was observed a handful of times. J is TRBJ2-3 and V is TRBV7-6, with 7 bases lining up with TRBD2. Germline V gives CDR1 SGHVS, CDR2 FNYEAQ. J was trimmed by 2 bases and V by 8 bases; bases with no gene match: 10. The CDR3 covers 15 residues. CDR3 loop: CASARTSFPTDTQYF. As DNA, the CDR3 is TGTGCCAGCGCGCGGACTAGTTTCCCCACAGATACGCAGTATTTT.